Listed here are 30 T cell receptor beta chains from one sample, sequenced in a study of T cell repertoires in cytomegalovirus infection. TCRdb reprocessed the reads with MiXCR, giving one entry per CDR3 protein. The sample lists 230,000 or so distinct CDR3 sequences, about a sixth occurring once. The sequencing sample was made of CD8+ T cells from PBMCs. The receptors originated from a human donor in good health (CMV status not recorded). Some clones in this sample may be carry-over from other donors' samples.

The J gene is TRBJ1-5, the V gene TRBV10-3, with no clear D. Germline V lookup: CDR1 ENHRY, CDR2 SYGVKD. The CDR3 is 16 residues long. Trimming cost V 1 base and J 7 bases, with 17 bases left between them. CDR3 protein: CAISEFRAPSSQPQHF. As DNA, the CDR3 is TGTGCCATCAGTGAGTTTAGGGCCCCTAGCTCCCAGCCCCAGCATTTT.

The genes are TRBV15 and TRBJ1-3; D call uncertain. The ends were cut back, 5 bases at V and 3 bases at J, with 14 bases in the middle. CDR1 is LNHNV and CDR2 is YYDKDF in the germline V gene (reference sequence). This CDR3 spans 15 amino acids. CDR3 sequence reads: CATSLAGSNGNTIYF. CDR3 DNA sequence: TGTGCCACCAGCTTGGCGGGATCAAATGGAAACACCATATATTTT.

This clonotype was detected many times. In DNA form, the CDR3 reads TGTGCCAGCACCGGTCCAGGGACTGGGACCTACGAGCAGTACTTC. Translating it yields CASTGPGTGTYEQYF. The chain joins TRBV7-2 to TRBJ2-7; tentatively, D is TRBD2 (6 bases). Germline lookup yields CDR1 SGHTA and CDR2 FQGNSA. The CDR3 runs to 15 residues. V was pared by 7 bases and J by 2 bases, with 18 bases between. Together with reference TRBV7-2 and TRBJ2-7, the CDR3 gives the full variable domain: GAGVSQSPSNKVTEKGKDVELRCDPISGHTALYWYRQSLGQGLEFLIYFQGNSAPDKSGLPSDRFSAERTGGSVSTLTIQRTQQEDSAVYLCASTGPGTGTYEQYFGPGTRLTVT.

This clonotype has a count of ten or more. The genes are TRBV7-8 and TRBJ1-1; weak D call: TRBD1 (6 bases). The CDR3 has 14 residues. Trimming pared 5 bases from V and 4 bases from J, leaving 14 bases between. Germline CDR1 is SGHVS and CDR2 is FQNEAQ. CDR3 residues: CASSPVIGGTEAFF. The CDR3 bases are TGTGCCAGCAGCCCGGTGATAGGGGGCACTGAAGCTTTCTTT.

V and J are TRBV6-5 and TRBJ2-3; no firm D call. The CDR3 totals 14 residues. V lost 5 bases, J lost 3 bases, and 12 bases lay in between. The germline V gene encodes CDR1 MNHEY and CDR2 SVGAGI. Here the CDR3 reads CASSPGVSTDTQYF. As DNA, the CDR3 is TGTGCCAGCAGTCCTGGGGTTTCGACAGATACGCAGTATTTT.

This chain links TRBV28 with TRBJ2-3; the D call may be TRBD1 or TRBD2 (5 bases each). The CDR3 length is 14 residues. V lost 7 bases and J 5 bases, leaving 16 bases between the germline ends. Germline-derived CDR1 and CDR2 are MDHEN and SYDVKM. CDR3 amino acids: CASTEAGSEDTQYF. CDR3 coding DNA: TGTGCCAGCACGGAGGCAGGGTCGGAAGATACGCAGTATTTT.

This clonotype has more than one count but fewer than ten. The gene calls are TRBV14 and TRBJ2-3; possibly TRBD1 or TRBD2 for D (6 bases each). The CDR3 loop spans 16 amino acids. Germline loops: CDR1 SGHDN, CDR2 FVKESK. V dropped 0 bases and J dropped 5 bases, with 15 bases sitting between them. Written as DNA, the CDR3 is TGTGCCAGCAGCCAAGATTTGTCCAGGGGAGGAGATACGCAGTATTTT. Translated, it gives CASSQDLSRGGDTQYF. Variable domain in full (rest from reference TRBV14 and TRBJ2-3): EAGVTQFPSHSVIEKGQTVTLRCDPISGHDNLYWYRRVMGKEIKFLLHFVKESKQDESGMPNNRFLAERTGGTYSTLKVQPAELEDSGVYFCASSQDLSRGGDTQYFGPGTRLTVL.

CDR3 nucleotide sequence: TGCAGCGTTGATTCTGACCTCGAGCAGTACTTC. It is translated as CSVDSDLEQYF. The chain has TRBV29-1 and TRBJ2-7; D gene ambiguous. Per germline, CDR1 SQVTM and CDR2 ANQGSEA. V shed 3 bases and J shed 6 bases, with 9 bases lying between them. CDR3 length equals 11 residues.

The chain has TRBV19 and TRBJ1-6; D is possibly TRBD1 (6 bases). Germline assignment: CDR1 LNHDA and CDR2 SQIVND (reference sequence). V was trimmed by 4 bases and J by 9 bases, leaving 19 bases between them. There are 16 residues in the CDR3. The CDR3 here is CASSTGDKGDSSPLHF. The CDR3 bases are TGTGCCAGTAGTACAGGGGACAAAGGGGATTCTTCACCCCTCCACTTT. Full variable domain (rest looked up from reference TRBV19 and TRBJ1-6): DGGITQSPKYLFRKEGQNVTLSCEQNLNHDAMYWYRQDPGQGLRLIYYSQIVNDFQKGDIAEGYSVSREKKESFPLTVTSAQKNPTAFYLCASSTGDKGDSSPLHFGNGTRLTVT.

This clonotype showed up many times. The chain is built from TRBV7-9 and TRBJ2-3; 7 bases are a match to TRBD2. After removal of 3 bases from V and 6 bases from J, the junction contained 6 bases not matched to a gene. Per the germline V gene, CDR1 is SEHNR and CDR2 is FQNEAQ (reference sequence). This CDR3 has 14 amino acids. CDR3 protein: CASSFGLDSDTQYF. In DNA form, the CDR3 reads TGTGCCAGCAGCTTTGGACTAGATTCTGATACGCAGTATTTT.

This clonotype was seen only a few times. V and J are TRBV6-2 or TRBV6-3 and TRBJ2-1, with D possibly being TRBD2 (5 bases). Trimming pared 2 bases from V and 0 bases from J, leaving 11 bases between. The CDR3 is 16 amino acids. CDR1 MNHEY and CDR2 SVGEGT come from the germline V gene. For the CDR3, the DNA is TGTGCCAGCAGTTACAACGGGGAGAGCTCCTACAATGAGCAGTTCTTC. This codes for CASSYNGESSYNEQFF.

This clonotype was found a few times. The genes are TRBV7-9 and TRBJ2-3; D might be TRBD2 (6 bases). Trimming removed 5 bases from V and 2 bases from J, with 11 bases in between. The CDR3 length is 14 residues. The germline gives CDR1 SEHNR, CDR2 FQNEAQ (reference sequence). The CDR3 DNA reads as TGTGCCAGCAGCCCGGGACTTAACACAGATACGCAGTATTTT. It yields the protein CASSPGLNTDTQYF.

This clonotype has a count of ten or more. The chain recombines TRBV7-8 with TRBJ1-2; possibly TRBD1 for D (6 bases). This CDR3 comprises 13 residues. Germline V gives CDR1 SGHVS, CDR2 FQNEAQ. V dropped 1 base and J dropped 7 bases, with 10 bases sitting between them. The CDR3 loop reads CASSLGGAPGYTF. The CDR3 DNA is TGTGCCAGCAGCTTAGGGGGGGCGCCTGGCTACACCTTC.

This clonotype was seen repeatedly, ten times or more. As DNA, the CDR3 is TGTGCCAGCAGCCCCGTCCTAGCGGGCCCCACAGATACGCAGTATTTT. Translating gives CASSPVLAGPTDTQYF. This rearrangement joins TRBV7-6 to TRBJ2-3; 8 bases align to TRBD2. The junction had 9 bases not matched to a gene; V was cut back by 5 bases and J by 2 bases. The V gene's germline CDR1 is SGHVS and CDR2 FNYEAQ. The CDR3 runs to 16 residues.

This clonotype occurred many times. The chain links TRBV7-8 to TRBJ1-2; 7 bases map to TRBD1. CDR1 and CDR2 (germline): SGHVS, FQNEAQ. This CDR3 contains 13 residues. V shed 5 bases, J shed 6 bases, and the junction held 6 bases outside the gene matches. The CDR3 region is CASSPGGGNGYTF. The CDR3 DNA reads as TGTGCCAGCAGCCCAGGGGGGGGGAATGGCTACACCTTC. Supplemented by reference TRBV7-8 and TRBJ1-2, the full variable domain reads GAGVSQSPRYKVAKRGQDVALRCDPISGHVSLFWYQQALGQGPEFLTYFQNEAQLDKSGLPSDRFFAERPEGSVSTLKIQRTQQEDSAVYLCASSPGGGNGYTFGSGTRLTVV.

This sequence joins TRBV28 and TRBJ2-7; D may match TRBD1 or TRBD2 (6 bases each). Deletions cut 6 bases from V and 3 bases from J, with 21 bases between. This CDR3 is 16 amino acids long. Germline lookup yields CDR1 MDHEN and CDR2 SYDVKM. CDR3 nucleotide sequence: TGTGCCAGCAGCCCCCCGGGCGGGGCAGGGGACTACGAGCAGTACTTC. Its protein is CASSPPGGAGDYEQYF.

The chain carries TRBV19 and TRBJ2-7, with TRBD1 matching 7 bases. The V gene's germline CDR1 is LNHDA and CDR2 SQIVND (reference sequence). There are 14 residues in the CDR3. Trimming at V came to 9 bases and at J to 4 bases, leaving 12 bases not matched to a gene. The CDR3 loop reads CASGYRGDRYEQYF. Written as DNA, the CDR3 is TGTGCCAGCGGATACAGGGGAGATCGGTACGAGCAGTACTTC.

The CDR3 sequence: CASTLLAGGTDTQYF. In DNA form, the CDR3 reads TGTGCCAGCACCCTCCTAGCGGGGGGCACAGATACGCAGTATTTT. The chain recombines TRBV12-3 or TRBV12-4 with TRBJ2-3, with TRBD2 identical over 10 bases. J was trimmed by 1 base and V by 7 bases; bases with no gene match: 5. The CDR3 loop spans 15 amino acids.

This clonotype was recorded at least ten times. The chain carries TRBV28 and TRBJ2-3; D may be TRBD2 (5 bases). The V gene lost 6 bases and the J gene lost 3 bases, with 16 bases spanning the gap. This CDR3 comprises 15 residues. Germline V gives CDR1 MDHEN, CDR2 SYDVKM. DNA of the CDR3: TGTGCCAGCAGCTTCGGAGGTTGGTTGACAGATACGCAGTATTTT. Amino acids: CASSFGGWLTDTQYF.

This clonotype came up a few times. The CDR3 DNA follows: TGTGCCAGCAGTTTCGGTAGCACGTCCTACGAGCAGTACTTC. Its translation: CASSFGSTSYEQYF. The chain carries TRBV28 and TRBJ2-7; the D is unclear. CDR3 length: 14 amino acids. Trimming left V 3 bases short and J 1 base short, with 10 bases between. Germline CDR1 reads MDHEN; CDR2 reads SYDVKM.

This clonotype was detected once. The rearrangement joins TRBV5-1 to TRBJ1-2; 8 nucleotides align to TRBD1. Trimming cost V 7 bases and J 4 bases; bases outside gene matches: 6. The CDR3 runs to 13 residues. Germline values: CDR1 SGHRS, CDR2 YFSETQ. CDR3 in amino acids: CASGDRGSYGYTF. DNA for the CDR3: TGCGCCAGCGGAGACAGGGGAAGCTATGGCTACACCTTC.

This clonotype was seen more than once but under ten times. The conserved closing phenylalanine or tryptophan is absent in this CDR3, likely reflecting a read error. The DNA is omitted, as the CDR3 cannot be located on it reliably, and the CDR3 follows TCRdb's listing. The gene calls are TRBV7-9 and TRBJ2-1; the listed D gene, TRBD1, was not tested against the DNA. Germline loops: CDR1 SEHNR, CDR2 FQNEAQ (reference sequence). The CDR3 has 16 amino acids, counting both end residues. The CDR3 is CASSKLPGRVETSSTI.

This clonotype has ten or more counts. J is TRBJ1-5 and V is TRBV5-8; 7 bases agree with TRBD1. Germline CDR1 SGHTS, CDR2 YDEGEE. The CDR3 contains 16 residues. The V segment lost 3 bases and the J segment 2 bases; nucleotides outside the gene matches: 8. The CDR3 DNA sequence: TGTGCCAGCAGCTACCTGATTGACAGGGGCAATCAGCCCCAGCATTTT. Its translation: CASSYLIDRGNQPQHF. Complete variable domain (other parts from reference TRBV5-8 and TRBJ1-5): EAGVTQSPTHLIKTRGQQATLRCSPISGHTSVYWYQQALGLGLQFLLWYDEGEERNRGNFPPRFSGRQFPNYSSELNVNALELEDSALYLCASSYLIDRGNQPQHFGDGTRLSIL.

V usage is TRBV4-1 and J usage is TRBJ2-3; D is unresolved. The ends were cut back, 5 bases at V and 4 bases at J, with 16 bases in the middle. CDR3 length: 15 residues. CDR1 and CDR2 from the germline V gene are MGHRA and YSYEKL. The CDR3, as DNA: TGCGCCAGCAGCACCAAGTCTAGTTTCGCAGATACGCAGTATTTT. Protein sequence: CASSTKSSFADTQYF.

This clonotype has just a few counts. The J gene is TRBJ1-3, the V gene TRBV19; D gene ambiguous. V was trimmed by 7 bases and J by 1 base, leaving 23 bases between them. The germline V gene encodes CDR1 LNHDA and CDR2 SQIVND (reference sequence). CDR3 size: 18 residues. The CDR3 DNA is TGTGCCAGTACCCGACGCCAGGAGTCCAGGCCTTCTGGAAACACCATATATTTT. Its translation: CASTRRQESRPSGNTIYF.

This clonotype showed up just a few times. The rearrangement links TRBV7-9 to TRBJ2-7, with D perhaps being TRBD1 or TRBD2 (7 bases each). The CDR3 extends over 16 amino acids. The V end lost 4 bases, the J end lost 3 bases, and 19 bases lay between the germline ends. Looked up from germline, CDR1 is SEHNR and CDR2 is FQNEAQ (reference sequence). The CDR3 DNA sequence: TGTGCCAGCAGCTCAGAGGTAGCAGGGGGGGTCTACGAGCAGTACTTC. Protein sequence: CASSSEVAGGVYEQYF.

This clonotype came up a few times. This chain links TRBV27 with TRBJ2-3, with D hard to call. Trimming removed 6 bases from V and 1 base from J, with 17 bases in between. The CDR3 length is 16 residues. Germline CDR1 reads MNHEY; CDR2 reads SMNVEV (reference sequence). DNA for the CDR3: TGTGCCAGCAGCCTATCCGGCACCCCTGGCACAGATACGCAGTATTTT. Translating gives CASSLSGTPGTDTQYF.

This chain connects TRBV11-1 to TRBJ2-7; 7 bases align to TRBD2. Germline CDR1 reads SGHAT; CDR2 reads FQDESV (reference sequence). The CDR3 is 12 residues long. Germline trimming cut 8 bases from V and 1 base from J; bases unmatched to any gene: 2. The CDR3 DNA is TGTGCCAGCGGGGGGGAGTCCTACGAGCAGTACTTC. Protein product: CASGGESYEQYF.

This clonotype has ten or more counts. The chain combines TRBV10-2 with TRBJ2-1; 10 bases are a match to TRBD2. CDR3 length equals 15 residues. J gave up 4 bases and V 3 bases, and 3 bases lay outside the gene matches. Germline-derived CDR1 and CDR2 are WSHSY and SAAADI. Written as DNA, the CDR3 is TGCGCCAGCAGTGAAACAGCGGGGGGGTACAATGAGCAGTTCTTC. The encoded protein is CASSETAGGYNEQFF.

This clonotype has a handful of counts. CDR3 sequence reads: CASSRDRGYGNQPQHF. CDR3 sequence (DNA): TGTGCCAGCAGCCGGGACAGGGGGTACGGCAATCAGCCCCAGCATTTT. The chain is built from TRBV7-6 and TRBJ1-5; 11 bases fit TRBD1. The CDR3 consists of 16 residues. The J segment lost 2 bases and the V segment lost 5 bases, leaving 5 bases of the junction unmatched. Germline CDR1 reads SGHVS; CDR2 reads FNYEAQ.